This T cell receptor beta chain was recorded in a study of blood T cell repertoires in COVID-19. Only in-frame clones appear in the TCRdb table, and some are missing; sequencing was by immunoSEQ multiplex PCR. The sample includes 93,000 or so clones, about 85% of them seen just once. From germline, CDR1 is LGHDT and CDR2 YNNKEL (reference sequence). The J segment lost 1 base and the V segment lost 1 base, leaving 7 bases of the junction unmatched. The CDR3 sequence is 17 residues long. This receptor was taken from a man aged 45-65 years in a cohort sampled during active COVID-19. The rearrangement joins TRBV3-1 (or the pseudogene TRBV3-2) to TRBJ1-5, with 7 nucleotides matching TRBD1. Sequenced sample: peripheral blood. The CDR3 sequence: CASSQVGQGVSNQPQHF. As DNA, the CDR3 is TGTGCCAGCAGCCAAGTCGGGCAGGGGGTGAGCAATCAGCCCCAGCATTTT.